One and the same sample provided the 18 T cell receptor beta chains below, sequenced in a study of cytotoxic CD8 clonotypes in ibrutinib-treated CLL. Assay: immunoSEQ multiplex PCR; the TCRdb copy retains only in-frame clones and omits some. This sample yields roughly 45,000 clones, of which just over 65% are seen a single time; roughly a fifth belongs to the top ten. The source was PBMCs, collected after 24 months of ibrutinib treatment. These receptor sequences come from a human donor with chronic lymphocytic leukemia.

This clone was observed a single time. The rearrangement uses TRBV5-1 and TRBJ1-1; 10 bases are a match to TRBD1. Trimming cost V 0 bases and J 10 bases; bases outside gene matches: 12. The CDR3 is 16 amino acids. Germline V gene data show CDR1 as SGHRS and CDR2 as YFSETQ. CDR3: CASSLGGTGALLGAFF. The DNA for the CDR3 is TGCGCCAGCAGCTTGGGTGGGACAGGGGCCCTTCTCGGAGCTTTCTTT.

This clone showed up just once. The gene calls are TRBV7-2 and TRBJ2-2; 11 nucleotides line up with TRBD2. Germline CDR1 and CDR2: SGHTA and FQGNSA. The V segment lost 5 bases and the J segment 6 bases; nucleotides outside the gene matches: 8. The CDR3 extends over 16 amino acids. The CDR3 nucleotides are TGTGCCAGCAGCCGCAGTAGCGGGGGGGCCCCCGGGGAGCTGTTTTTT. This sequence encodes CASSRSSGGAPGELFF.

The chain combines TRBV28 with TRBJ2-1; 15 bases agree with TRBD2. The trim removed 4 bases at V and 10 bases at J, leaving 5 bases unmatched. The CDR3 consists of 15 residues. Germline values: CDR1 MDHEN, CDR2 SYDVKM. Written as DNA, the CDR3 is TGTGCCAGCAGTTCGCCCGGGACTAGCGGGAGGGAGCAGTTCTTC. This gives the protein CASSSPGTSGREQFF.

This clone was counted a single time. This chain connects TRBV27 to TRBJ1-1; weak D call: TRBD1 (5 bases). Trimming left V 6 bases short and J 7 bases short, with 15 bases between. Germline CDR1 MNHEY, CDR2 SMNVEV (reference sequence). The CDR3 loop spans 13 amino acids. The CDR3 nucleotides read TGTGCCAGCAGCTACCAGGACAACCTTGAAGCTTTCTTT. This codes for CASSYQDNLEAFF.

The chain is built from TRBV5-8 and TRBJ1-5; D might be TRBD1 (5 bases). The CDR3 sequence is 16 residues long. CDR1 and CDR2 from the germline V gene are SGHTS and YDEGEE. The V end lost 0 bases, the J end lost 1 base, and 11 bases lay between the germline ends. The CDR3 spells CASSLGQWGSNQPQHF. CDR3 nucleotide sequence: TGTGCCAGCAGCTTGGGGCAATGGGGGAGCAATCAGCCCCAGCATTTT.

In this sample, this clone is medium-sized. The chain has TRBV5-1 and TRBJ2-7; possibly TRBD1 for D (6 bases). Per germline, CDR1 SGHRS and CDR2 YFSETQ. CDR3 length equals 13 residues. The V end lost 0 bases, the J end lost 2 bases, and 6 bases lay between the germline ends. The CDR3 coding sequence is TGCGCCAGCAGCTTGGGGGGGCCCTACGAGCAGTACTTC. Protein product: CASSLGGPYEQYF. The full variable domain, rest sourced from reference TRBV5-1 and TRBJ2-7, is KAGVTQTPRYLIKTRGQQVTLSCSPISGHRSVSWYQQTPGQGLQFLFEYFSETQRNKGNFPGRFSGRQFSNSRSEMNVSTLELGDSALYLCASSLGGPYEQYFGPGTRLTVT.

The gene calls are TRBV7-2 and TRBJ2-5, with TRBD2 identical over 15 bases. Germline V gene sequence: CDR1 SGHTA, CDR2 FQGNSA. CDR3 size: 21 residues. V shed 0 bases and J 4 bases; nucleotides not matched to a gene: 15. The CDR3 loop is CASSLARTSGGAALRSETQYF. The CDR3 bases are TGTGCCAGCAGCTTAGCGAGGACTAGCGGGGGGGCAGCACTTAGGTCAGAGACCCAGTACTTC. The full variable domain, in which reference TRBV7-2 and TRBJ2-5 provide the parts outside the CDR3, is GAGVSQSPSNKVTEKGKDVELRCDPISGHTALYWYRQSLGQGLEFLIYFQGNSAPDKSGLPSDRFSAERTGGSVSTLTIQRTQQEDSAVYLCASSLARTSGGAALRSETQYFGPGTRLLVL.

This chain connects TRBV6-6 to TRBJ2-2, with D possibly matching TRBD1 (6 bases). Germline CDR1 is MNHNY and CDR2 is SVGAGI (reference sequence). Trimming removed 5 bases at V and 4 bases at J, with 8 bases between. The CDR3 covers 13 residues. The CDR3 sequence is CASSQGITGELFF. In DNA, the CDR3 is TGTGCCAGCAGTCAGGGGATCACCGGGGAGCTGTTTTTT.

The gene calls are TRBV4-1 and TRBJ1-5, with 9 bases identical to TRBD1. Unmatched junction bases numbered 5, after V lost 6 bases and J lost 5 bases. CDR1 is MGHRA, CDR2 YSYEKL, per germline. The CDR3 consists of 14 residues. CDR3 DNA: TGCGCCAGCAGGCCGACAGGGGGGGATCAGCCCCAGCATTTT. Translated, it gives CASRPTGGDQPQHF.

The rearrangement joins TRBV7-6 to TRBJ1-1; TRBD1 might be the D (6 bases). Per the germline V gene, CDR1 is SGHVS and CDR2 is FNYEAQ. The CDR3 totals 14 residues. V lost 4 bases and J 0 bases, leaving 9 bases between the germline ends. The CDR3 region has the DNA TGTGCCAGCAGCTCGGACAGATTGAACACTGAAGCTTTCTTT. It codes for CASSSDRLNTEAFF.

Worth noting for this clone: A much larger clone differs from this one at a single base, so this may be a read error. This rearrangement joins TRBV7-9 to TRBJ2-5, with no clear D. CDR1 is SEHNR, CDR2 FQNEAQ, per germline (reference sequence). This CDR3 contains 11 residues. The germline V and J ends were trimmed by 5 bases and 2 bases, with 3 bases remaining between them. The CDR3 region is CASSRQETQYF. CDR3 DNA: TGTGCCAGCAGCCGACAAGAGACCCAGTACTTC.

In this sample, this clone turned up once. The chain couples TRBV5-1 to TRBJ2-5; D is uncertain. Trimming stripped 2 bases from V and 0 bases from J, with 8 bases between. CDR1 SGHRS and CDR2 YFSETQ come from the germline V gene. The CDR3 has 14 residues. The CDR3 nucleotides are TGCGCCAGCAGCTTTACTCAAGACCAAGAGACCCAGTACTTC. As protein: CASSFTQDQETQYF.

The V gene is TRBV5-6, the J gene TRBJ1-1, with D possibly being TRBD1 (5 bases). The V and J ends lost 3 bases and 1 base respectively, with 13 bases between them. Looked up from germline, CDR1 is SGHDT and CDR2 is YYEEEE. This CDR3 is built from 15 residues. The CDR3 loop is CASSSYDRPNTEAFF. The DNA of the CDR3 is TGTGCCAGCAGCTCGTATGACAGACCGAACACTGAAGCTTTCTTT.

The chain employs TRBV7-9 and TRBJ1-2; D might be TRBD1 (5 bases). Germline CDR1 SEHNR, CDR2 FQNEAQ (reference sequence). V lost 7 bases to trimming and J lost 3 bases, with 21 bases between them. The CDR3 runs to 16 residues. CDR3 in amino acids: CASTSVVREGHYGYTF. Here the CDR3 DNA reads TGTGCCAGCACCAGCGTGGTGAGGGAGGGACACTATGGCTACACCTTC.

The chain has TRBV7-3 and TRBJ1-2; TRBD1 matches 7 bases. The length of the CDR3 is 14 residues. The germline V gene has CDR1 SGHTA and CDR2 FQGTGA. The J segment lost 4 bases and the V segment lost 5 bases, leaving 7 bases of the junction unmatched. CDR3: CASSPTTGSYGYTF. As DNA, the CDR3 is TGTGCCAGCAGCCCGACGACAGGGAGCTATGGCTACACCTTC. The entire variable domain, with the rest obtained from reference TRBV7-3 and TRBJ1-2, is as follows: GAGVSQTPSNKVTEKGKYVELRCDPISGHTALYWYRQSLGQGPEFLIYFQGTGAADDSGLPNDRFFAVRPEGSVSTLKIQRTERGDSAVYLCASSPTTGSYGYTFGSGTRLTVV.

This chain joins TRBV18 and TRBJ1-1; the match to TRBD1 covers 8 bases. The CDR3 sequence is 14 residues long. Looked up from germline, CDR1 is KGHSH and CDR2 is LQKENI. J was trimmed by 1 base and V by 5 bases; bases with no gene match: 3. CDR3 sequence: CASSSGTGNTEAFF. DNA for the CDR3: TGTGCCAGCTCATCAGGGACAGGGAACACTGAAGCTTTCTTT.

This clone was seen at least ten times. CDR3 bases: TGTGCCAGCAGATTGACAGGGGGCGGCACTGAAGCTTTCTTT. Encoded protein: CASRLTGGGTEAFF. The V call is TRBV7-9, the J call TRBJ1-1, with 10 positions matching TRBD1. V lost 6 bases, J lost 4 bases, and 5 bases stayed unmatched. Germline-derived CDR1 and CDR2 are SEHNR and FQNEAQ (reference sequence). The length of the CDR3 is 14 residues.

This sequence joins TRBV19 and TRBJ1-2; 9 bases are shared with TRBD1. Per the germline V gene, CDR1 is LNHDA and CDR2 is SQIVND (reference sequence). The V gene end was trimmed by 5 bases and the J gene end by 8 bases; junction bases not matched to a gene: 12. The CDR3 has 15 amino acids. This chain's CDR3 is CASSGTGGTSGGYTF. The CDR3 region has the DNA TGTGCCAGTAGTGGAACAGGGGGCACCTCGGGGGGCTACACCTTC.